This entry features one T cell receptor (beta chain) sequence. What antigen it recognizes has not been identified. No per-base quality is available; no much larger clone lies one base away. Blood samples were collected up to 4 times in the first month after transplant and then at least monthly when available. The CDR1 and CDR2 encoded by the germline V gene (reference sequence) are SGHNT and YYREEE. V loses 1 base at its end and J loses 0 bases; junction bases beyond the gene matches: 16. Measured from the cysteine to the valine, the CDR3 is 19 residues long. Left in the record is the CDR3 DNA by itself, 57 bases read in frame from the first base. The data were taken from a study of graft-versus-host responses after intestinal transplantation (dated by TCRdb to the early 2020s). About the full investigation: The transplants that recipients received were multivisceral, liver-intestinal, or isolated intestinal. All recipients received anti-thymocyte globulin induction followed by maintenance tacrolimus and steroids for around three years. Graft-versus-host and host-versus-graft alloreactive T cell clones were tracked in the graft, circulation and bone marrow after intestinal transplantation using bulk TCR-beta CDR3 sequencing. To identify alloreactive clones, pre-transplant mixed lymphocyte reaction products were sequenced and compared with unstimulated pre-transplant donor and recipient T cells. The cohort enrolled about two dozen intestinal transplant recipients including one retransplant, and 3 patients lacking pretransplant specimens were excluded. Donor T cell macrochimerism was defined as a peak of at least 4% donor T cells among recipient peripheral blood mononuclear cells. Instead of going to the commercial service, samples from a few later patients were sequenced in-house on an Illumina MiSeq and processed with MiXCR.

What the authors observed across the whole study: Conclusions were limited by the relatively low number and heterogeneity of intestinal transplant patients. GvH clones were found in recipient bone marrow, and some of the GvH clones appeared earlier in ileal mucosa or blood, which is consistent with an intestinal mucosal origin. Early after transplant, peak levels of circulating GvH clones were associated with declines in HvG clones. Patients with donor T cell macrochimerism had high GvH to HvG T cell clonal ratios in their allografts.

Library prep was done by the immunoSEQ multiplex PCR assay. For most patients, genomic DNA was subjected to high-throughput TCR-beta CDR3 sequencing by Adaptive Biotechnologies. Per the authors' processing: TCR sequencing data for roughly 17 patients were retrieved from Adaptive's ImmunoSEQ software; a few other patients were processed with MiXCR and VDJtools. Because the origin of CDR3 nucleotide sequences shared between donor and recipient could not be assigned, those sequences were removed. At least 2-fold expansion over unstimulated cells and a minimum CFSE-low frequency of 0.002% (template counts) or 0.001% (read counts) were required for clones to be classified as alloreactive. Clones detected in sequenced pre-transplant spleen, lymph node, or MLR CFSE-low populations of the donor or recipient were defined as mappable. Cumulative frequency of alloreactive clones was calculated as a percentage of all sequences weighted by copy number. Imported from immuneACCESS, the table was reduced by TCRdb to in-frame sequences with V and J called. These copies leave out some clones; in studies compared against another copy, an unresolved V gene accounts for under half, and the cause of the remainder is not known. The V and J calls and clone size come from that table; D and trimming were worked out from the DNA. The table for this sample lists roughly 60,000 clones; about 90% of them were counted only once. Of the sample, approximately 1.6% falls within the top ten clones.

The origin of this receptor is a human patient who received an intestinal transplant, so some T cells may come from the graft donor. The sample consisted of PBMCs, taken 26 days after transplant. This sequence uses TRBV5-4 and TRBJ2-7; TRBD2 fits 7 bases in the junction. The CDR3 region has the sequence CASSLYPPLAAGSSYEQYV. The DNA sequence follows: TGTGCCAGCAGCTTGTATCCCCCGCTTGCAGCGGGGAGCTCCTACGAGCAGTACGTC.